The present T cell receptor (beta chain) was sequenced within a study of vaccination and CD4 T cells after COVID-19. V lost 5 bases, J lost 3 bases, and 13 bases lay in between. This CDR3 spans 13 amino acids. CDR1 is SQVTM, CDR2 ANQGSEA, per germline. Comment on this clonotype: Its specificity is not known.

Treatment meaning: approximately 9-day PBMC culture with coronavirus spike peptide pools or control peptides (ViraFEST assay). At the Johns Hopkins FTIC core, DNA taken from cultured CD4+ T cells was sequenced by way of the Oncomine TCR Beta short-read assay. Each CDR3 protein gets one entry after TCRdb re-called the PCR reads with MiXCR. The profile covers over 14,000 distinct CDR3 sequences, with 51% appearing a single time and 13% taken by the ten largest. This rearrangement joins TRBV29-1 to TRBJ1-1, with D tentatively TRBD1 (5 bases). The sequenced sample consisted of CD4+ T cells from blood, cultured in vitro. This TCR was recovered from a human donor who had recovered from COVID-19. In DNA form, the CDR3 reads TGCAGCGTTAAGATGGGGGGGTACACTGAAGCTTTCTTT. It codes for CSVKMGGYTEAFF.